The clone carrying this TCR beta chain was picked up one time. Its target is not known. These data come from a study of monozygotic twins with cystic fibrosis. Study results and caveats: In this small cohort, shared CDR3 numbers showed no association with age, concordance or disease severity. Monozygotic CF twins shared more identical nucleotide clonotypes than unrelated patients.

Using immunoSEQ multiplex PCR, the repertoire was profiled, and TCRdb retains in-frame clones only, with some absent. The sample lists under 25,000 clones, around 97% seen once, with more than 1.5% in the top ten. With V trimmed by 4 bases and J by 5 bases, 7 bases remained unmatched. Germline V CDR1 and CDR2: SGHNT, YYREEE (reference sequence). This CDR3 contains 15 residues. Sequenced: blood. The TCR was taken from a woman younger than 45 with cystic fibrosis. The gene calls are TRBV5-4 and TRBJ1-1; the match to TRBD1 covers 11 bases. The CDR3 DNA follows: TGTGCCAGCAGCCGGGACAGGGGGTCGGAGACTGAAGCTTTCTTT. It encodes CASSRDRGSETEAFF. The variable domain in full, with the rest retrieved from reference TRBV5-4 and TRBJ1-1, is ETGVTQSPTHLIKTRGQQVTLRCSSQSGHNTVSWYQQALGQGPQFIFQYYREEENGRGNFPPRFSGLQFPNYSSELNVNALELDDSALYLCASSRDRGSETEAFFGQGTRLTVV.